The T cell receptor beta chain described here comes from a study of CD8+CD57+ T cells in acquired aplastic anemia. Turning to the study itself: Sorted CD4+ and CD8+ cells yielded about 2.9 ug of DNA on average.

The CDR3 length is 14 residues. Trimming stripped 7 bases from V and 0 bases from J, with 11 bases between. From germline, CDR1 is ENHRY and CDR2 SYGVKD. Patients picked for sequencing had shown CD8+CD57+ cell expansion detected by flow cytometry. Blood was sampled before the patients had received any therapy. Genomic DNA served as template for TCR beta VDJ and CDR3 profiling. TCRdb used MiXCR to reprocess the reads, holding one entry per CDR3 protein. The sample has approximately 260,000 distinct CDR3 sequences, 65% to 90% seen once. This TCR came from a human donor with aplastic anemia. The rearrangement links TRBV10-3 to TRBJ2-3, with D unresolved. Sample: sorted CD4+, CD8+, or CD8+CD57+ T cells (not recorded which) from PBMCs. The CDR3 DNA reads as TGTGCCATCAAGGGCTCATTCAGCACAGATACGCAGTATTTT. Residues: CAIKGSFSTDTQYF.